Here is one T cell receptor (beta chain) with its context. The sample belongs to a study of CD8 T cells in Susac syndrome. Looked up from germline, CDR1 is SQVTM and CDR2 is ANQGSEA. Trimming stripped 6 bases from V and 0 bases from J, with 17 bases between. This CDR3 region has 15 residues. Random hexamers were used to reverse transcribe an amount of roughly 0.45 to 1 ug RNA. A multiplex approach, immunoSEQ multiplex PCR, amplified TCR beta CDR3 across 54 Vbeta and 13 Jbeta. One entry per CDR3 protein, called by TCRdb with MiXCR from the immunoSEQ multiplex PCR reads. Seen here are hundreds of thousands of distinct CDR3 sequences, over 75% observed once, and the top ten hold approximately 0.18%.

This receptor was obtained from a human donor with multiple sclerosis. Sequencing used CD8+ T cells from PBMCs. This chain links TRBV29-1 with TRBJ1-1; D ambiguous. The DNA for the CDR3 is TGCAGCGTCGTAAGAACCGGACGGATGAACACTGAAGCTTTCTTT. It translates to CSVVRTGRMNTEAFF.